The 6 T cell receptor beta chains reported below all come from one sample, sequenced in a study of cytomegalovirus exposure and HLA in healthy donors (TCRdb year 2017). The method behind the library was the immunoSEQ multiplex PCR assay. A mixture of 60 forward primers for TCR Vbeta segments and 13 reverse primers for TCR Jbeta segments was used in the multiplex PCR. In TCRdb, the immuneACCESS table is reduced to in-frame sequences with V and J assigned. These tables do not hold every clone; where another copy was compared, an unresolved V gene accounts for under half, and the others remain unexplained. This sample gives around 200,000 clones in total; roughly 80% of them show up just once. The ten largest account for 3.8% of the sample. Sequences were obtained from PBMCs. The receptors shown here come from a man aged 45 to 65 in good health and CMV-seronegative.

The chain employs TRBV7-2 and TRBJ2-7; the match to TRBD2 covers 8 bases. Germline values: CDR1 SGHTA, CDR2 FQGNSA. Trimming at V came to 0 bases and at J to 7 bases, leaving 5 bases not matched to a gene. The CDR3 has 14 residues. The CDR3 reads CASSLAAGEREQYF. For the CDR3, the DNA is TGTGCCAGCAGCTTAGCAGCGGGGGAGAGGGAGCAGTACTTC.

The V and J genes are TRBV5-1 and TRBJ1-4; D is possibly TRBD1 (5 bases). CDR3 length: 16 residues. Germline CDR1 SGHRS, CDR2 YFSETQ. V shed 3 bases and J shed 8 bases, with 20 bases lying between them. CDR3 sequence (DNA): TGCGCCAGCAGCTATACTAACAGGAGACAAGGCGAAAAACTGTTTTTT. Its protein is CASSYTNRRQGEKLFF. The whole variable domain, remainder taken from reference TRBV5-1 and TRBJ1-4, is KAGVTQTPRYLIKTRGQQVTLSCSPISGHRSVSWYQQTPGQGLQFLFEYFSETQRNKGNFPGRFSGRQFSNSRSEMNVSTLELGDSALYLCASSYTNRRQGEKLFFGSGTQLSVL.

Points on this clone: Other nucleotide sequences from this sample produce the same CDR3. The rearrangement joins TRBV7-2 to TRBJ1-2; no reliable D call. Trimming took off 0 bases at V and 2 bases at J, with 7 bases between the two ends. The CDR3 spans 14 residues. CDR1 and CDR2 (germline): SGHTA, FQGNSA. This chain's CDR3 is CASSLATGNYGYTF. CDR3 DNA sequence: TGTGCCAGCAGCTTAGCTACGGGGAACTATGGCTACACCTTC.

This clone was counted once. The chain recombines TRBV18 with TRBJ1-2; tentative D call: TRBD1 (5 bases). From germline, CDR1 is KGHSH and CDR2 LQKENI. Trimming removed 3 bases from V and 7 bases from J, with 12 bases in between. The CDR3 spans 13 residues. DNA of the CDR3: TGTGCCAGCTCACCCGAGGGCGGGGCTGGCTACACCTTC. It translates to CASSPEGGAGYTF. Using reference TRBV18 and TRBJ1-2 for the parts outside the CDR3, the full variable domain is NAGVMQNPRHLVRRRGQEARLRCSPMKGHSHVYWYRQLPEEGLKFMVYLQKENIIDESGMPKERFSAEFPKEGPSILRIQQVVRGDSAAYFCASSPEGGAGYTFGSGTRLTVV.

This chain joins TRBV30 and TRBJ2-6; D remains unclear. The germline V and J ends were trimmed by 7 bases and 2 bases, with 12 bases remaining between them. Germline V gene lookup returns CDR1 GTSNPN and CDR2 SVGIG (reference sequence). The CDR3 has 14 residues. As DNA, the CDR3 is TGTGCCTTCCTAGATGGCGCTGGGGCCAACGTCCTGACTTTC. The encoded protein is CAFLDGAGANVLTF.

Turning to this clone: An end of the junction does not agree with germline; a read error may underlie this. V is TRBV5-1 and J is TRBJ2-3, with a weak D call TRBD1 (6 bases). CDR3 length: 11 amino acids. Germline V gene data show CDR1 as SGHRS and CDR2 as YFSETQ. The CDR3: CASSQTGTQYF. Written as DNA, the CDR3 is TGCGCCAGCAGCCAGACAGGTACGCAGTATTTT.